This TCR beta chain was sequenced for a study of T cells in Graves' hyperthyroidism and ophthalmopathy. Overall study findings and caveats: Blood also held most thyroid clonotypes expanded beyond 0.001. Stable hyperthyroidism was separated from ophthalmopathy by a model based on 13 V-J features.

Germline V gives CDR1 SGHDT, CDR2 YYEEEE. The V end was cut by 0 bases, the J end by 4 bases, with 17 bases between. This CDR3 has 16 residues. This clonotype has only a few counts. Its antigen is unidentified. Hyperthyroidism patients were newly diagnosed, had disease duration under 2 months, and were aged 18 to 65 years. Amplified TCR beta CDR3 regions derived from RNA transcripts. The primer set for the first-round RT-PCR of the TCR CDR3 was HTBI. TCRdb used MiXCR to reprocess the multiplex PCR reads, holding one entry per CDR3 protein. The sample includes more than 150,000 distinct CDR3 sequences, 15% to 20% of them seen just once.

The receptor was derived from a woman aged 45-59 years with Graves' hyperthyroidism. The rearrangement joins TRBV5-6 to TRBJ2-7; D remains unclear. Source material: blood. This CDR3 is CASSLAPTTNAYEQYF. As DNA, the CDR3 is TGTGCCAGCAGCTTGGCCCCCACGACGAACGCATACGAGCAGTACTTC. Full variable domain (remainder filled in from reference TRBV5-6 and TRBJ2-7): DAGVTQSPTHLIKTRGQQVTLRCSPKSGHDTVSWYQQALGQGPQFIFQYYEEEERQRGNFPDRFSGHQFPNYSSELNVNALLLGDSALYLCASSLAPTTNAYEQYFGPGTRLTVT.